This note documents a single T cell receptor beta chain sequence. Its antigen is unidentified. The authors reverse transcribed all of the isolated RNA, so sequencing captured expressed TCRB transcripts. Generated by immunoSEQ multiplex PCR, the TCRdb table keeps only in-frame clones and is missing some. The sample contains over 90,000 clones, under 30% of which appear only once. Stem cell-like memory, regulatory, central memory and naive CD4+ cells were sorted via CD45RO/CCR7/CD25/CD127/CD95/CD27. Each sorted population was over 95% pure. This sample is part of a study of beta chain features in type 1 diabetes. Findings and limits, study-wide: The naive, central memory and Treg TCRB repertoires of patients appeared to be more similar to one another than those of healthy donors. The study found moderately but significantly shorter TCRB CDR3s in all four CD4+ subsets of Type 1 diabetes patients.

V was clipped by 5 bases and J by 2 bases, with 14 bases between them. There are 15 residues in the CDR3. Per the germline V gene, CDR1 is SEHNR and CDR2 is FQNEAQ (reference sequence). Sequencing was done on a sample of central memory CD4+ T cells from blood. The receptor comes from a woman aged 18 to 35 with type 1 diabetes. The rearrangement links TRBV7-9 to TRBJ2-3; D uncertain. This CDR3 is CASSPDLSPTDTQYF. For the CDR3, the DNA is TGTGCCAGCAGCCCTGACTTGTCCCCCACAGATACGCAGTATTTT. The whole variable domain, remainder taken from reference TRBV7-9 and TRBJ2-3, is DTGVSQNPRHKITKRGQNVTFRCDPISEHNRLYWYRQTLGQGPEFLTYFQNEAQLEKSRLLSDRFSAERPKGSFSTLEIQRTEQGDSAMYLCASSPDLSPTDTQYFGPGTRLTVL.